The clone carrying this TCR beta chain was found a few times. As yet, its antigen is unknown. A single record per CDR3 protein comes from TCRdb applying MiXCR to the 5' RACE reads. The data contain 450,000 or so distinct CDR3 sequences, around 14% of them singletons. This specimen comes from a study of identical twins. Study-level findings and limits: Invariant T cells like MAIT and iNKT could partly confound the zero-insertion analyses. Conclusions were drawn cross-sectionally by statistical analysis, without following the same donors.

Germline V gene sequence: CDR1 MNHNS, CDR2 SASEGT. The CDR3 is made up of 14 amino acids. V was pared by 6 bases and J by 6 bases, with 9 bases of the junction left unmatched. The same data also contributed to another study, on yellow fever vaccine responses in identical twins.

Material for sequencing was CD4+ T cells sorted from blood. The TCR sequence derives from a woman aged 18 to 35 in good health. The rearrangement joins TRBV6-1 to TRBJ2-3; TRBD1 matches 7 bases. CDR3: CASSRDSLGDTQYF. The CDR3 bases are TGTGCCAGCAGCAGGGACAGCCTGGGGGATACGCAGTATTTT.